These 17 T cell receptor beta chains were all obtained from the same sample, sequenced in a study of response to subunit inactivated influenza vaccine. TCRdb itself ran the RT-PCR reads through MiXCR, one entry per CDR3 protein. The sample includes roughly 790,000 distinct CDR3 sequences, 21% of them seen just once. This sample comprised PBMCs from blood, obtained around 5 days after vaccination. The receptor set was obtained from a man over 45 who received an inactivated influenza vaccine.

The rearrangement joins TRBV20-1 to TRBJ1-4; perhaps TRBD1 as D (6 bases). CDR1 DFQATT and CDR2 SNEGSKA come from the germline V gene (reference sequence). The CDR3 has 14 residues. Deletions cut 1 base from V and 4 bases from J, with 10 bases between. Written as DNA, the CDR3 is TGCAGTGCTAGAGGACAGGTGATTAATGAAAAACTGTTTTTT. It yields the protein CSARGQVINEKLFF.

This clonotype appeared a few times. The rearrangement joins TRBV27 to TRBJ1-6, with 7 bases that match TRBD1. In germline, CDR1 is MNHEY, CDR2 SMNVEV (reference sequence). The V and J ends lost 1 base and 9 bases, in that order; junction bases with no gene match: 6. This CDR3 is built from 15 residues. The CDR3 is CASSLYAGGASPLHF. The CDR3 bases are TGTGCCAGCAGTTTATACGCAGGGGGGGCTTCACCCCTCCACTTT.

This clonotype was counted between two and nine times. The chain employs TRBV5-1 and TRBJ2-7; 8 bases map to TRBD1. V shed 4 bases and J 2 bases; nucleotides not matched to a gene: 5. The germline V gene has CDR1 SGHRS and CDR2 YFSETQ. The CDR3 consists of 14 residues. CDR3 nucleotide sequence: TGCGCCAGCAGCGAGTACAGGGGGGCCTACGAGCAGTACTTC. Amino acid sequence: CASSEYRGAYEQYF.

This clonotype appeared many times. The DNA for the CDR3 is TGCAGTGCCCCACCAGCGGGAGGGCCTATTGGAGAGCAGTACTTC. It translates to CSAPPAGGPIGEQYF. The chain joins TRBV20-1 to TRBJ2-7, with 10 nucleotides matching TRBD2. Trimming cost V 6 bases and J 7 bases; bases outside gene matches: 15. Germline loops: CDR1 DFQATT, CDR2 SNEGSKA (reference sequence). The CDR3 is 15 amino acids.

CDR3 in amino acids: CASSLEGRNSPLHF. CDR3 in DNA: TGTGCCAGCAGCTTAGAAGGCAGGAATTCACCCCTCCACTTT. The genes are TRBV11-2 and TRBJ1-6; the D is unclear. V was cut by 0 bases and J by 7 bases, with 7 bases left in between. The length of the CDR3 is 14 residues. The germline gives CDR1 SGHAT, CDR2 FQNNGV.

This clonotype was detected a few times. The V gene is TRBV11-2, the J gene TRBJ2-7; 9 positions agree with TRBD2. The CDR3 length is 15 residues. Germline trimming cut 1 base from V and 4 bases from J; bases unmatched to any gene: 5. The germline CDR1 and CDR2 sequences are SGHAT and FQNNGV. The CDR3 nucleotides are TGTGCCAGCAGCTTAGGGGTTAGCGGGGGTTACGAGCAGTACTTC. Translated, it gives CASSLGVSGGYEQYF.

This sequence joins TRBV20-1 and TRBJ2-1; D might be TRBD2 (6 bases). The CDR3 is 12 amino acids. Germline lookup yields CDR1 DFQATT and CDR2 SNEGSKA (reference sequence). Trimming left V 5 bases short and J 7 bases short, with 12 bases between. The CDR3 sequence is CSALADFNEQFF. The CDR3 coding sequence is TGCAGTGCTTTAGCGGACTTTAATGAGCAGTTCTTC.

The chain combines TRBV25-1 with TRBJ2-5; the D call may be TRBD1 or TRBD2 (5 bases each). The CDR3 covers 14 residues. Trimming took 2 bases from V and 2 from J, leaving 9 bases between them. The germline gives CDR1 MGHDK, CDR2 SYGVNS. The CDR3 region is CASSEPGTQETQYF. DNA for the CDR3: TGTGCCAGCAGTGAACCAGGGACGCAAGAGACCCAGTACTTC.

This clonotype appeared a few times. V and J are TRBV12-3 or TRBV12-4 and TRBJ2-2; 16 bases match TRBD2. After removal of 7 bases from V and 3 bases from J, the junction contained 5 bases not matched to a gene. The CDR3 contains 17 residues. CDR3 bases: TGTGCCAGCATCCCGGGACTAGCGGGAGGGGACACCGGGGAGCTGTTTTTT. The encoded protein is CASIPGLAGGDTGELFF.

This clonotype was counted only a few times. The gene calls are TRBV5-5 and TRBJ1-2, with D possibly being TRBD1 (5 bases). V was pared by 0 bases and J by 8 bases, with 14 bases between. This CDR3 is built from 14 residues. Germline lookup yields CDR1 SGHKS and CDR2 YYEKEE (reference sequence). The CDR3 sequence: CASSLVAGYNGYTF. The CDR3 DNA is TGTGCCAGCAGCTTGGTAGCAGGGTATAACGGCTACACCTTC.

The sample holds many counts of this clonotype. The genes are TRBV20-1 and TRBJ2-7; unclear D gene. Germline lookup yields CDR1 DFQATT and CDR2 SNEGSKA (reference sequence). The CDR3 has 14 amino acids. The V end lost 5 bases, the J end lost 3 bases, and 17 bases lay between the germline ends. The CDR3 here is CSARGPVRVYEQYF. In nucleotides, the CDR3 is TGCAGTGCTCGCGGTCCAGTCCGCGTCTACGAGCAGTACTTC.

Here the CDR3 reads CASSILRTGPGELFF. CDR3 nucleotide sequence: TGTGCCAGCTCCATCCTCAGAACAGGACCCGGGGAGCTGTTTTTT. The chain uses TRBV2 and TRBJ2-2; possible D gene TRBD1, 5 bases. V lost 8 bases and J 6 bases, leaving 19 bases between the germline ends. The CDR3 consists of 15 residues. Germline-derived CDR1 and CDR2 are SNHLY and FYNNEI.

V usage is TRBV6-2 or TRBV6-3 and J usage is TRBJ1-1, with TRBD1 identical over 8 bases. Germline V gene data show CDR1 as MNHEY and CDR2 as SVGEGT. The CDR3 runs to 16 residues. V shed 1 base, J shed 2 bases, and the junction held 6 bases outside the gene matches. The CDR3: CASSYFPTGVNTEAFF. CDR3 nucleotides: TGTGCCAGCAGTTACTTCCCGACAGGGGTCAACACTGAAGCTTTCTTT.

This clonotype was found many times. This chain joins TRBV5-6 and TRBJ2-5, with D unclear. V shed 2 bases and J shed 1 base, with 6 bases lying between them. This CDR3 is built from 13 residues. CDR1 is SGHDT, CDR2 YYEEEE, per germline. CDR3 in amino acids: CASSFGSQETQYF. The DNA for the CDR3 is TGTGCCAGCAGCTTCGGGTCCCAAGAGACCCAGTACTTC.

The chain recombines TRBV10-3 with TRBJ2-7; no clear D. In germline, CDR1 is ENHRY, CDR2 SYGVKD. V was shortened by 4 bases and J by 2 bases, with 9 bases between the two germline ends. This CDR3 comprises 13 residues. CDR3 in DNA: TGTGCCATCAGTGGTGTCCTGGCCTACGAGCAGTACTTC. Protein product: CAISGVLAYEQYF.

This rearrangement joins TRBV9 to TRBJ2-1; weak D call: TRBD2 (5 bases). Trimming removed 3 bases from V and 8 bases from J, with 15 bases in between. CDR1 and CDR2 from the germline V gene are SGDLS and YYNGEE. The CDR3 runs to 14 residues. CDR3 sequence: CASSERADVDEQFF. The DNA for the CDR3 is TGTGCCAGCAGCGAGAGGGCCGATGTCGATGAGCAGTTCTTC.

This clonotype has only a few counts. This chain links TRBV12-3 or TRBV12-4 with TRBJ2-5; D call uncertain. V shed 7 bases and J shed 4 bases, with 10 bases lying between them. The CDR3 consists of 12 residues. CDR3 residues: CASKTTGETQYF. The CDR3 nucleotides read TGTGCCAGCAAAACAACCGGAGAGACCCAGTACTTC.